The 25 T cell receptor beta chains in this list originate from one sample, sequenced in a study of cytomegalovirus exposure and HLA in healthy donors. This PCR relied on a set of 60 Vbeta primers and 13 Jbeta primers. Produced via immunoSEQ multiplex PCR; TCRdb's table is partial and in-frame only. The sample gives about 43,000 clones, 45% to 60% of which show up once; around 6% is in the top ten. The sample taken for sequencing was PBMCs. These receptors all come from a man aged 55 to 69 in good health and CMV-seronegative.

The chain combines TRBV11-3 with TRBJ2-1, with a weak D call TRBD2 (6 bases). V shed 5 bases and J shed 8 bases, with 16 bases lying between them. There are 14 residues in the CDR3. The germline gives CDR1 SGHNT, CDR2 YENEEA. The CDR3 loop is CASSPRDSAYEQFF. The CDR3 DNA follows: TGTGCCAGCAGCCCCCGGGACTCCGCTTATGAGCAGTTCTTC.

The chain employs TRBV2 and TRBJ2-7, with a weak D call TRBD1 (5 bases). V lost 2 bases and J lost 5, with 16 bases in between. There are 15 residues in the CDR3. Germline loops: CDR1 SNHLY, CDR2 FYNNEI. CDR3 loop: CASSEIGPSRDEQYF. DNA for the CDR3: TGTGCCAGCAGTGAAATAGGACCGTCCAGGGACGAGCAGTACTTC.

V gene TRBV7-2 combines with J gene TRBJ1-1; TRBD1 aligns across 8 bases. This CDR3 spans 14 amino acids. The junction had 6 bases not matched to a gene; V was cut back by 5 bases and J by 4 bases. Germline CDR1 and CDR2: SGHTA and FQGNSA. The CDR3 is CASSHGTGSTEAFF. CDR3 DNA sequence: TGTGCCAGCAGCCACGGGACAGGTAGCACTGAAGCTTTCTTT.

This clone has just a few counts. The rearrangement uses TRBV27 and TRBJ2-1; 12 bases are shared with TRBD2. This CDR3 is built from 14 residues. Germline CDR1 reads MNHEY; CDR2 reads SMNVEV (reference sequence). The junction had 6 bases not matched to a gene; V was cut back by 3 bases and J by 12 bases. The chain's CDR3 is CASSLLAGGPGQFF. The CDR3 DNA is TGTGCCAGCAGTTTGCTAGCGGGAGGGCCTGGGCAGTTCTTC.

V gene TRBV29-1 combines with J gene TRBJ2-1, with TRBD1 identical over 8 bases. This CDR3 is built from 11 residues. Germline V gene data show CDR1 as SQVTM and CDR2 as ANQGSEA. CDR3 DNA sequence: TGCAGTTCCCGACAGGGGTGGGGGCAGTTCTTC. Its translation: CSSRQGWGQFF.

By proportion, this clone is medium-sized. The V and J genes are TRBV14 and TRBJ1-1; D unclear. There are 13 residues in the CDR3. The germline V and J ends were trimmed by 1 base and 4 bases, with 7 bases remaining between them. From germline, CDR1 is SGHDN and CDR2 FVKESK. CDR3 protein: CASSQGTGTEAFF. CDR3 sequence (DNA): TGTGCCAGCAGCCAAGGAACGGGCACTGAAGCTTTCTTT.

The rearrangement links TRBV5-4 to TRBJ2-1; 8 nucleotides agree with TRBD2. The CDR3 runs to 13 residues. CDR1 is SGHNT, CDR2 YYREEE, per germline (reference sequence). Losses at the gene ends were 5 bases for V and 9 bases for J; bases not matched to a gene: 7. The CDR3 coding sequence is TGTGCCAGCAGGCGGACTAGCAGGCCTGAGCAGTTCTTC. Translating gives CASRRTSRPEQFF.

The chain couples TRBV13 to TRBJ2-7, with 10 bases aligning to TRBD1. Germline V CDR1 and CDR2: PRHDT, FYEKMQ (reference sequence). Trimming cost V 2 bases and J 7 bases; bases outside gene matches: 5. The CDR3 loop spans 14 amino acids. CDR3 bases: TGTGCCAGCAGCTTAAGGGACAGGGGCCTTGAGCAGTACTTC. Translated: CASSLRDRGLEQYF.

This clone was detected only a few times. The chain uses TRBV4-2 and TRBJ2-5; possible D gene TRBD2, 6 bases. The CDR3 length is 14 residues. Per germline, CDR1 LGHNA and CDR2 YNFKEQ. Deletions cut 4 bases from V and 0 bases from J, with 9 bases between. The CDR3 loop reads CASSPRDYQETQYF. The CDR3 nucleotides are TGTGCCAGCAGCCCCCGGGACTACCAAGAGACCCAGTACTTC.

The sample holds a few counts of this clone. The chain recombines TRBV28 with TRBJ1-6; no reliable D call. Deletions cut 6 bases from V and 9 bases from J, with 12 bases between. The CDR3 has 13 residues. Germline V gives CDR1 MDHEN, CDR2 SYDVKM. CDR3 nucleotide sequence: TGTGCCAGCAGCCTAGCAGGAGTTTCACCCCTCCACTTT. This translates into CASSLAGVSPLHF.

This clone was detected only a few times. This rearrangement joins TRBV14 to TRBJ1-5; tentative D call: TRBD1 (5 bases). Trimming took off 0 bases at V and 1 base at J, with 16 bases between the two ends. Looked up from germline, CDR1 is SGHDN and CDR2 is FVKESK. CDR3 length: 18 amino acids. The CDR3 nucleotides read TGTGCCAGCAGCCAAGATCGGGACTATTTTGCAAGCAATCAGCCCCAGCATTTT. Its translation: CASSQDRDYFASNQPQHF.

The chain has TRBV19 and TRBJ1-1; D is unclear. Looked up from germline, CDR1 is LNHDA and CDR2 is SQIVND (reference sequence). V lost 4 bases and J lost 3, with 9 bases in between. The CDR3 loop spans 13 amino acids. As DNA, the CDR3 is TGTGCCAGTAGTACCCGGTTGGACACTGAAGCTTTCTTT. The encoded protein is CASSTRLDTEAFF.

Only a few counts were recorded for this clone. V usage is TRBV5-1 and J usage is TRBJ2-3; the D gene is possibly TRBD2 (5 bases). This CDR3 comprises 13 residues. The V gene's germline CDR1 is SGHRS and CDR2 YFSETQ. Trimming stripped 0 bases from V and 8 bases from J, with 10 bases between. The CDR3 reads CASSLETSGTQYF. The CDR3 DNA reads as TGCGCCAGCAGCTTGGAGACCAGCGGTACGCAGTATTTT.

The chain carries TRBV29-1 and TRBJ1-1; 9 nucleotides align to TRBD1. Unmatched junction bases numbered 10, after V lost 6 bases and J lost 5 bases. Germline values: CDR1 SQVTM, CDR2 ANQGSEA. This CDR3 is built from 14 residues. CDR3 sequence: CSVGQGSLRTEAFF. CDR3 nucleotide sequence: TGCAGCGTCGGACAGGGGTCCCTTCGGACTGAAGCTTTCTTT.

The rearrangement joins TRBV9 to TRBJ1-1; D is uncertain. The V gene's germline CDR1 is SGDLS and CDR2 YYNGEE. Trimming pared 4 bases from V and 5 bases from J, leaving 18 bases between. The CDR3 runs 15 residues. The CDR3 spells CASSPRGFAGTEAFF. The CDR3 nucleotides are TGTGCCAGCAGCCCCCGGGGATTTGCGGGGACTGAAGCTTTCTTT. Full variable domain (missing parts from reference TRBV9 and TRBJ1-1): DSGVTQTPKHLITATGQRVTLRCSPRSGDLSVYWYQQSLDQGLQFLIQYYNGEERAKGNILERFSAQQFPDLHSELNLSSLELGDSALYFCASSPRGFAGTEAFFGQGTRLTVV.

The rearrangement joins TRBV5-1 to TRBJ2-5, with D maybe TRBD2 (6 bases). The length of the CDR3 is 14 residues. Trimming removed 0 bases at V and 7 bases at J, with 13 bases between. Germline loops: CDR1 SGHRS, CDR2 YFSETQ. The CDR3 region is CASSLGGTEGTQYF. The CDR3 coding sequence is TGCGCCAGCAGCTTGGGCGGGACCGAAGGGACCCAGTACTTC. Using reference TRBV5-1 and TRBJ2-5 for the parts outside the CDR3, the full variable domain is KAGVTQTPRYLIKTRGQQVTLSCSPISGHRSVSWYQQTPGQGLQFLFEYFSETQRNKGNFPGRFSGRQFSNSRSEMNVSTLELGDSALYLCASSLGGTEGTQYFGPGTRLLVL.

Only a few counts were recorded for this clone. V and J are TRBV5-1 and TRBJ2-1, with 13 bases that match TRBD2. After removal of 3 bases from V and 10 bases from J, the junction contained 13 bases not matched to a gene. Germline CDR1 and CDR2: SGHRS and YFSETQ. CDR3 length: 17 residues. CDR3 in amino acids: CASSSGTSGVYNEEQFF. The DNA of the CDR3 is TGCGCCAGCAGCTCTGGGACTAGCGGGGTATACAATGAGGAGCAGTTCTTC.

The V and J genes are TRBV5-1 and TRBJ2-6, with TRBD2 identical over 11 bases. CDR1 and CDR2 (germline): SGHRS, YFSETQ. CDR3 length equals 17 residues. V lost 4 bases to trimming and J lost 4 bases; unmatched junction nucleotides: 7. The CDR3 here is CASSRLAGGRGANVLTF. In nucleotides, the CDR3 is TGCGCCAGCAGCAGGCTAGCGGGAGGTCGCGGGGCCAACGTCCTGACTTTC.

V gene TRBV7-3 combines with J gene TRBJ2-5, with TRBD1 matching 10 bases. The ends lost 5 bases at V and 5 bases at J; junction bases unmatched: 5. CDR3 length equals 14 residues. Germline lookup yields CDR1 SGHTA and CDR2 FQGTGA. The DNA of the CDR3 is TGTGCCAGCAGCCCGGACAGGGGGAGGGAGACCCAGTACTTC. Its translation: CASSPDRGRETQYF. Complete variable domain (other parts from reference TRBV7-3 and TRBJ2-5): GAGVSQTPSNKVTEKGKYVELRCDPISGHTALYWYRQSLGQGPEFLIYFQGTGAADDSGLPNDRFFAVRPEGSVSTLKIQRTERGDSAVYLCASSPDRGRETQYFGPGTRLLVL.

The chain employs TRBV7-2 and TRBJ1-1; D gene ambiguous. The CDR3 is 14 residues long. V lost 1 base to trimming and J lost 8 bases, with 14 bases between them. Germline V gene data show CDR1 as SGHTA and CDR2 as FQGNSA. In nucleotides, the CDR3 is TGTGCCAGCAGCTTAGAGTCCGTTGTGCAGGAAGCTTTCTTT. It translates to CASSLESVVQEAFF.

The chain employs TRBV10-2 and TRBJ1-5; D may be TRBD1 (5 bases). Germline-derived CDR1 and CDR2 are WSHSY and SAAADI. This CDR3 region has 12 residues. Trimming took 4 bases from V and 10 from J, leaving 11 bases between them. CDR3 nucleotides: TGCGCCAGCAGTGTCGGGGGGGAACCCCAGCATTTT. Translating gives CASSVGGEPQHF.

This clone was detected once. V is TRBV27 and J is TRBJ2-7; 7 positions agree with TRBD1. The J segment lost 4 bases and the V segment lost 6 bases, leaving 9 bases of the junction unmatched. CDR1 is MNHEY and CDR2 is SMNVEV in the germline V gene (reference sequence). The CDR3 is 14 amino acids. For the CDR3, the DNA is TGTGCCAGCAGCCCTACCTCAGGGGGATACGAGCAGTACTTC. Its translation: CASSPTSGGYEQYF.

The chain's CDR3 is CASTPGRGSNYGYTF. DNA for the CDR3: TGTGCCAGCACCCCCGGGAGGGGGTCGAACTATGGCTACACCTTC. The chain carries TRBV28 and TRBJ1-2; a possible D gene is TRBD1 (6 bases). This CDR3 comprises 15 residues. Germline CDR1 and CDR2: MDHEN and SYDVKM. V shed 7 bases and J shed 2 bases, with 17 bases lying between them.

This clone is termed medium-sized. The chain recombines TRBV19 with TRBJ2-7; D perhaps matches TRBD1 (5 bases). V was clipped by 9 bases and J by 4 bases, with 19 bases between them. Germline V gives CDR1 LNHDA, CDR2 SQIVND (reference sequence). The CDR3 is made up of 14 amino acids. The CDR3 sequence: CASPCPPRVYEQYF. The CDR3 DNA sequence: TGTGCCAGCCCATGTCCTCCCAGGGTTTACGAGCAGTACTTC.

The rearrangement joins TRBV20-1 to TRBJ2-7, with D tentatively TRBD1 (5 bases). V was pared by 6 bases and J by 3 bases, with 9 bases between. The CDR3 spans 11 residues. Germline values: CDR1 DFQATT, CDR2 SNEGSKA (reference sequence). The CDR3, as DNA: TGCAGTGCCCTTCAGGGCTACGAGCAGTACTTC. Amino acids: CSALQGYEQYF.